The next 23 T cell receptor beta chains were all read from a single sample in a study of blood T cell repertoires in COVID-19. The data were produced by immunoSEQ multiplex PCR, yet TCRdb's version contains in-frame clones alone and is incomplete. The data show approximately 500,000 clones, 88% seen once. The sample comprised PBMCs or T cells enriched from blood (not recorded which). Receptors were obtained from a woman aged 40 to 50 who had recovered from COVID-19.

The V gene is TRBV4-3, the J gene TRBJ1-4; weak D call: TRBD1 (5 bases). The length of the CDR3 is 13 residues. Per the germline V gene, CDR1 is LGHNA and CDR2 is YSLEER. Trimming cost V 4 bases and J 7 bases, with 10 bases left between them. CDR3 region: CASSRSDSEKLFF. The CDR3 DNA sequence: TGCGCCAGCAGCCGATCAGACAGTGAAAAACTGTTTTTT.

V is TRBV12-3 or TRBV12-4 and J is TRBJ2-7; TRBD1 is a possible D gene (6 bases). This CDR3 is 13 amino acids long. Trimming removed 6 bases from V and 6 bases from J, with 15 bases in between. This CDR3 is CASSIQGRGEQYF. The CDR3 DNA reads TGTGCCAGCAGCATACAGGGTAGGGGCGAGCAGTACTTC.

This chain's CDR3 is CASSMFGLATYEQYF. CDR3 DNA: TGTGCCAGTAGTATGTTCGGGCTAGCCACCTACGAGCAGTACTTC. This chain uses TRBV19 with TRBJ2-7; D is possibly TRBD2 (5 bases). V lost 3 bases to trimming and J lost 2 bases, with 14 bases between them. The length of the CDR3 is 15 residues. CDR1 LNHDA and CDR2 SQIVND come from the germline V gene (reference sequence).

In its sample, this clone was seen once. The rearrangement joins TRBV4-3 to TRBJ2-7; 9 bases align to TRBD1. Germline values: CDR1 LGHNA, CDR2 YSLEER. The CDR3 contains 17 residues. J lost 3 bases, V lost 0 bases, and 9 bases had no gene match. Written as DNA, the CDR3 is TGCGCCAGCAGCCAAGATCTAGGGGACAGGGCCAACTACGAGCAGTACTTC. Translation gives CASSQDLGDRANYEQYF.

Only a few counts were recorded for this clone. V and J are TRBV7-9 and TRBJ1-1; maybe TRBD1 (6 bases). The CDR3 is 13 residues long. Germline V lookup: CDR1 SEHNR, CDR2 FQNEAQ (reference sequence). The germline V and J ends were trimmed by 4 bases and 3 bases, with 9 bases remaining between them. The CDR3 protein is CASSSNRDTEAFF. CDR3 in DNA: TGTGCCAGCAGCTCAAACAGGGACACTGAAGCTTTCTTT.

This chain links TRBV7-6 with TRBJ1-1; D gene uncertain. This CDR3 has 14 amino acids. V was trimmed by 5 bases and J by 1 base, leaving 11 bases between them. Germline lookup yields CDR1 SGHVS and CDR2 FNYEAQ. The CDR3 loop reads CASSPPGGNTEAFF. CDR3 DNA: TGTGCCAGCAGCCCGCCCGGAGGGAACACTGAAGCTTTCTTT. The full variable domain, with the rest looked up from reference TRBV7-6 and TRBJ1-1, is GAGVSQSPRYKVTKRGQDVALRCDPISGHVSLYWYRQALGQGPEFLTYFNYEAQQDKSGLPNDRFSAERPEGSISTLTIQRTEQRDSAMYRCASSPPGGNTEAFFGQGTRLTVV.

V gene TRBV29-1 combines with J gene TRBJ2-1; D might be TRBD1 (6 bases). From germline, CDR1 is SQVTM and CDR2 ANQGSEA. The CDR3 totals 15 residues. V lost 4 bases, J lost 1 base, and 14 bases lay in between. This CDR3 is CSVVWGQNSYNEQFF. CDR3 coding DNA: TGCAGCGTTGTCTGGGGGCAAAATTCCTACAATGAGCAGTTCTTC.

This clone was counted a single time. This chain joins TRBV15 and TRBJ2-1; TRBD1 matches 9 bases. The CDR3 consists of 16 residues. Trimming removed 1 base from V and 1 base from J; junction bases left unmatched: 2. The germline V gene has CDR1 LNHNV and CDR2 YYDKDF (reference sequence). CDR3: CATSRAGTGSYNEQFF. The CDR3 bases are TGTGCCACCAGCAGAGCAGGGACAGGGTCCTACAATGAGCAGTTCTTC.

The count of this clone is one. This rearrangement joins TRBV5-1 to TRBJ2-3; D is ambiguous. The CDR3 contains 13 residues. Trimming took 4 bases from V and 0 from J, leaving 6 bases between them. Germline lookup yields CDR1 SGHRS and CDR2 YFSETQ. CDR3 residues: CASSPTSTDTQYF. Here the CDR3 DNA reads TGCGCCAGCAGCCCTACCAGCACAGATACGCAGTATTTT.

The rearrangement uses TRBV19 and TRBJ2-3, with TRBD2 matching 8 bases. CDR1 LNHDA and CDR2 SQIVND come from the germline V gene (reference sequence). The CDR3 sequence is 15 residues long. The junction had 4 bases not matched to a gene; V was cut back by 5 bases and J by 0 bases. This CDR3 is CASSDIAGSTDTQYF. The CDR3 bases are TGTGCCAGTAGTGACATAGCGGGGAGCACAGATACGCAGTATTTT.

The chain couples TRBV19 to TRBJ2-1, with a tentative D call TRBD1 (6 bases). The germline gives CDR1 LNHDA, CDR2 SQIVND (reference sequence). This CDR3 is built from 15 residues. V dropped 5 bases and J dropped 0 bases, with 11 bases sitting between them. This CDR3 reads CASSLQGISYNEQFF. CDR3 in DNA: TGTGCCAGTAGTCTACAGGGTATCTCCTACAATGAGCAGTTCTTC. Using reference TRBV19 and TRBJ2-1 for the parts outside the CDR3, the full variable domain is DGGITQSPKYLFRKEGQNVTLSCEQNLNHDAMYWYRQDPGQGLRLIYYSQIVNDFQKGDIAEGYSVSREKKESFPLTVTSAQKNPTAFYLCASSLQGISYNEQFFGPGTRLTVL.

The V and J genes are TRBV3-1 (or the pseudogene TRBV3-2) and TRBJ2-2; D call uncertain. Germline values: CDR1 LGHDT, CDR2 YNNKEL (reference sequence). V lost 5 bases and J lost 2, with 6 bases in between. The CDR3 loop spans 13 amino acids. This chain's CDR3 is CASSDTNTGELFF. The CDR3 DNA reads TGTGCCAGCAGCGACACCAACACCGGGGAGCTGTTTTTT.

This clone was seen only a few times. CDR3 DNA: TGCGCCAGCAGCCGAAGATTCAGGGGGCCGGGTGGTGGAAACACCATATATTTT. Encoded protein: CASSRRFRGPGGGNTIYF. The J gene is TRBJ1-3, the V gene TRBV4-1, with 8 bases that match TRBD1. Germline V gene lookup returns CDR1 MGHRA and CDR2 YSYEKL. CDR3 length equals 18 residues. V shed 4 bases and J 3 bases; nucleotides not matched to a gene: 14.

CDR3 nucleotide sequence: TGTGCCAGCAGCGCAACAGGGGGTGGGGGCTACACCTTC. Protein sequence: CASSATGGGGYTF. The chain couples TRBV6-5 to TRBJ1-2, with TRBD1 identical over 8 bases. Germline CDR1 reads MNHEY; CDR2 reads SVGAGI. The CDR3 totals 13 residues. V shed 6 bases and J 8 bases; nucleotides not matched to a gene: 8.

V gene TRBV11-1 combines with J gene TRBJ2-3; D possibly corresponds to TRBD2 (5 bases). CDR1 and CDR2 from the germline V gene are SGHAT and FQDESV (reference sequence). Trimming left V 5 bases short and J 6 bases short, with 9 bases between. This CDR3 has 12 amino acids. CDR3 region: CASSPTGDTQYF. For the CDR3, the DNA is TGTGCCAGCAGCCCGACGGGGGATACGCAGTATTTT.

The chain recombines TRBV27 with TRBJ2-1; TRBD2 matches at 7 bases. The V gene's germline CDR1 is MNHEY and CDR2 SMNVEV (reference sequence). With V trimmed by 7 bases and J by 10 bases, 4 bases remained unmatched. This CDR3 comprises 11 residues. The DNA for the CDR3 is TGTGCCAGCACCTTTAGCGGGGAGCAGTTCTTC. This gives the protein CASTFSGEQFF.

This clone was seen a few times. The chain carries TRBV28 and TRBJ1-2; D not certain. Germline V gives CDR1 MDHEN, CDR2 SYDVKM. V lost 5 bases, J lost 4 bases, and 14 bases lay in between. This CDR3 contains 14 residues. CDR3 nucleotides: TGTGCCAGCAGTACATCGAAAGTTGGCTATGGCTACACCTTC. Protein sequence: CASSTSKVGYGYTF.

The chain links TRBV7-2 to TRBJ2-2; the match to TRBD1 covers 8 bases. The V and J ends lost 4 bases and 1 base, in that order; junction bases with no gene match: 8. The CDR3 contains 17 residues. CDR1 and CDR2 from the germline V gene are SGHTA and FQGNSA. CDR3 nucleotide sequence: TGTGCCAGCAGCTCGCAAGCCGGGACAGGGAACACCGGGGAGCTGTTTTTT. Translated: CASSSQAGTGNTGELFF.

With regard to this clone: Different DNA sequences within this sample yield the same CDR3. The chain carries TRBV19 and TRBJ2-4; D is undetermined. In germline, CDR1 is LNHDA, CDR2 SQIVND (reference sequence). The V end lost 5 bases, the J end lost 0 bases, and 8 bases lay between the germline ends. This CDR3 has 14 residues. CDR3 sequence reads: CASSGPLAKNIQYF. The CDR3 DNA is TGTGCCAGTAGTGGCCCATTAGCCAAAAACATTCAGTACTTC.

The genes are TRBV4-1 and TRBJ2-7; 12 bases fit TRBD2. Germline loops: CDR1 MGHRA, CDR2 YSYEKL. The CDR3 contains 15 residues. The V gene end was trimmed by 4 bases and the J gene end by 6 bases; junction bases not matched to a gene: 7. The CDR3 reads CASSRLAGGPVEQYF. CDR3 sequence (DNA): TGCGCCAGCAGCCGGCTAGCGGGAGGGCCTGTCGAGCAGTACTTC.

The V and J genes are TRBV24-1 and TRBJ2-7; 7 positions agree with TRBD1. This CDR3 spans 12 amino acids. CDR1 is KGHDR, CDR2 SFDVKD, per germline. With 9 bases clipped from V and 5 bases from J, the junction kept 6 bases outside the gene matches. As DNA, the CDR3 is TGTGCCACCGGGGGACAGAGGGACGAGCAGTACTTC. Its translation: CATGGQRDEQYF.

This clone has only one observation. V gene TRBV21-1 combines with J gene TRBJ1-1; the table's D call, TRBD1, has no DNA check behind it. TRBV21-1 is reported as a pseudogene. This CDR3 comprises 16 residues. The CDR3 region has the DNA TGTGCCAGCAGCACGTGGACATGGGCAGTCAACACTGAAGCTTTCTTT. Translating it yields CASSTWTWAVNTEAFF.

In its sample, this clone was seen a few times. V gene TRBV10-2 combines with J gene TRBJ2-1, with TRBD2 identical over 14 bases. The junction had 1 base not matched to a gene; V was cut back by 4 bases and J by 2 bases. Per the germline V gene, CDR1 is WSHSY and CDR2 is SAAADI. CDR3 length: 16 amino acids. The CDR3 is CASSGGLAGAYNEQFF. For the CDR3, the DNA is TGCGCCAGCAGTGGGGGACTAGCGGGGGCCTACAATGAGCAGTTCTTC.